This T cell receptor beta chain originates from a study of blood T cell repertoires in COVID-19. Profiling relied on immunoSEQ multiplex PCR, and the TCRdb table lists in-frame clones only, not all of them. The sample lists some 380,000 clones, 81% occurring once. The CDR3 totals 15 residues. V lost 2 bases to trimming and J lost 7 bases; unmatched junction nucleotides: 7. The germline V gene encodes CDR1 WNHNN and CDR2 SYGVQD (reference sequence). This clonotype originated in a human donor with acute or convalescent COVID-19. The donor label of this sample is uncertain. The material sequenced was peripheral blood. V usage is TRBV10-1 and J usage is TRBJ2-1, with TRBD2 matching over 8 bases. The DNA for the CDR3 is TGCGCCAGCAGTGAGCGAGCGGGAGTACGGAATGAGCAGTTCTTC. The encoded protein is CASSERAGVRNEQFF.